There are many counts of the clone carrying this TCR beta chain. The antigen is unknown. From about 400 ng of RNA, a library with molecular barcoded alpha/delta and beta/gamma adaptors was made. TCRdb reprocessed the reads via MiXCR and lists one record per CDR3 protein. This sample has about 39,000 distinct CDR3 sequences, with roughly an eighth found just once. The sample comes from a study of read filtering for tumor transcriptome and immune sequencing. Study-level information: Revised staging placed eight or nine patients in R-ISS I, 15 to 20 in II, about seven in III. Study-wide results and limits: IR-seq and RNA-seq agreed better without single-read clonotypes. Even smaller IR-seq throughput identified most shared clonotypes.

Germline CDR1 is KGHDR and CDR2 is SFDVKD. This CDR3 has 15 residues. Trimming cost V 7 bases and J 5 bases; bases outside gene matches: 6. The V and J genes are TRBV24-1 and TRBJ2-3; TRBD1 aligns across 12 bases. The specimen was a population of CD138-negative cells sorted from bone marrow. The clonotype comes from a donor at least 40 years old with multiple myeloma. DNA for the CDR3: TGTGCCACCAGCCGGGACAGGGGGCGTGAAGATACGCAGTATTTT. Translating gives CATSRDRGREDTQYF.